This TCR beta chain is from a study of cytomegalovirus exposure and HLA in healthy donors. Regarding the study as a whole: A later examination showed that TCR association rates differed by HLA locus, with DRB1 most and HLA-C fewest. Later analysis suggested most CMV-associated TCR beta chains were HLA-restricted. Most sequenced TCRs were rare (though some public TCRs occurred in many donors). A later analysis linked a missense variant in DCLRE1C to the trimming of TCR beta V and J genes.

In the PCR, 60 Vbeta and 13 Jbeta primers were used. Produced via immunoSEQ multiplex PCR; TCRdb's table is partial and in-frame only. Among approximately 170,000 clones listed, about 59% were seen once. Details on this clone: Antigen specificity is unknown.

The J segment lost 0 bases and the V segment lost 3 bases, leaving 1 base of the junction unmatched. The CDR3 sequence is 14 residues long. CDR1 and CDR2 (germline): SGHVS, FNYEAQ. The chain is built from TRBV7-6 and TRBJ2-5, with 7 bases fitting TRBD2. This receptor was identified in a man aged 35 to 55 in good health and CMV-seronegative. Sequencing used PBMCs. In DNA form, the CDR3 reads TGTGCCAGCAGCTTGGGGGGGGACCAAGAGACCCAGTACTTC. This codes for CASSLGGDQETQYF. Based on the CDR3 plus reference TRBV7-6 and TRBJ2-5, the full variable domain is GAGVSQSPRYKVTKRGQDVALRCDPISGHVSLYWYRQALGQGPEFLTYFNYEAQQDKSGLPNDRFSAERPEGSISTLTIQRTEQRDSAMYRCASSLGGDQETQYFGPGTRLLVL.